In this sample, the clone carrying this T cell receptor (beta chain) turned up many times. Its antigen is unknown. These data come from a study of CD8 T cells in ankylosing spondylitis. V gave up 0 bases and J gave up 7 bases; unmatched junction bases: 10. CDR3 length equals 17 residues. Germline lookup yields CDR1 ENHRY and CDR2 SYGVKD. Construction of TCR beta libraries was performed using quantitative 5'-RACE with molecular barcodes. TCRdb fed the 5' RACE reads into MiXCR, producing one record per CDR3 protein. The sample contains approximately 260,000 distinct CDR3 sequences, less than 10% of which appear only once. Study-wide results and limits: Significantly higher representation of disease-linked clones was reported for matched ankylosing spondylitis synovial fluid. A CD8+ phenotype characterized the disease-linked clones, which were relatively rare in peripheral blood.

This sequence was found in a male donor with ankylosing spondylitis or in good health (not recorded which). The chain employs TRBV10-3 and TRBJ2-1; 9 bases align to TRBD2. Sequenced input: blood, either unsorted or a sorted T cell fraction (not recorded which). The CDR3 DNA reads as TGTGCCATCAGTGAGTCGGTTCGGTCTAGCGGGATTAATGAGCAGTTCTTC. Its translation: CAISESVRSSGINEQFF.